The next 28 T cell receptor beta chains were all read from a single sample in a study of siplizumab effects on memory and regulatory T cells. Here immunoSEQ multiplex PCR was the method, and the copy in TCRdb shows in-frame clones only, minus some. Of some 75,000 clones listed, 93% are singletons. Sequencing used CD8+ T cells sorted from blood. Receptors originate from a human donor in good health.

The rearrangement joins TRBV19 to TRBJ2-2; either TRBD1 or TRBD2 may fit D (6 bases each). Germline V gene lookup returns CDR1 LNHDA and CDR2 SQIVND (reference sequence). CDR3 length: 16 amino acids. V shed 3 bases and J shed 3 bases, with 14 bases lying between them. CDR3 amino acids: CASSMFTGRYTGELFF. CDR3 DNA sequence: TGTGCCAGTAGTATGTTTACAGGGAGGTACACCGGGGAGCTGTTTTTT.

The chain couples TRBV19 to TRBJ1-1, with TRBD1 as a possible D gene (5 bases). The CDR3 spans 19 residues. The V end lost 0 bases, the J end lost 4 bases, and 24 bases lay between the germline ends. Germline CDR1 reads LNHDA; CDR2 reads SQIVND (reference sequence). The CDR3 DNA follows: TGTGCCAGTAGTATAGAAGGTTACAGCGAACTCATGGGGCTCACTGAAGCTTTCTTT. Its translation: CASSIEGYSELMGLTEAFF.

The genes are TRBV13 and TRBJ1-1; D might be TRBD1 (5 bases). Germline V gene data show CDR1 as PRHDT and CDR2 as FYEKMQ (reference sequence). The CDR3 totals 13 residues. Trimming took off 6 bases at V and 4 bases at J, with 12 bases between the two ends. For the CDR3, the DNA is TGTGCCAGCAGTCCCAACGGGGGCACTGAAGCTTTCTTT. Translated, it gives CASSPNGGTEAFF.

J is TRBJ1-1 and V is TRBV4-3; no clear D. From germline, CDR1 is LGHNA and CDR2 YSLEER. The CDR3 sequence is 16 residues long. Between the trimmed V and J ends, which lost 2 bases and 2 bases, there was a span of 15 bases. The CDR3 DNA sequence: TGCGCCAGCAGCCAATTCATCACAGCAACCAACACTGAAGCTTTCTTT. The encoded protein is CASSQFITATNTEAFF.

The genes are TRBV6-4 and TRBJ2-7, with 10 bases lining up with TRBD2. Germline V gives CDR1 MRHNA, CDR2 SNTAGT. The CDR3 covers 15 residues. With V trimmed by 5 bases and J by 1 base, 5 bases remained unmatched. The CDR3 DNA reads as TGTGCCAGCAGTCCTATAGCGGGGGGTTCCTACGAGCAGTACTTC. Translated: CASSPIAGGSYEQYF.

V usage is TRBV7-9 and J usage is TRBJ2-5, with 10 bases aligning to TRBD1. J was trimmed by 5 bases and V by 1 base; bases with no gene match: 7. The CDR3 is 16 residues long. Germline loops: CDR1 SEHNR, CDR2 FQNEAQ (reference sequence). CDR3 DNA sequence: TGTGCCAGCAGCTTAGGCCGACAGGGGGCTTTGGAGACCCAGTACTTC. Protein: CASSLGRQGALETQYF.

The chain joins TRBV9 to TRBJ2-3, with D possibly being TRBD1 (6 bases). This CDR3 region has 16 residues. Germline lookup yields CDR1 SGDLS and CDR2 YYNGEE. V was cut by 0 bases and J by 2 bases, with 13 bases left in between. The CDR3 DNA follows: TGTGCCAGCAGCGTAGAGGGTGGACAGACCACAGATACGCAGTATTTT. Its protein is CASSVEGGQTTDTQYF. Supplemented by reference TRBV9 and TRBJ2-3, the full variable domain reads DSGVTQTPKHLITATGQRVTLRCSPRSGDLSVYWYQQSLDQGLQFLIQYYNGEERAKGNILERFSAQQFPDLHSELNLSSLELGDSALYFCASSVEGGQTTDTQYFGPGTRLTVL.

The chain has TRBV6-4 and TRBJ1-5; 8 nucleotides align to TRBD1. The ends lost 0 bases at V and 6 bases at J; junction bases unmatched: 4. The CDR3 totals 15 residues. CDR1 and CDR2 from the germline V gene are MRHNA and SNTAGT. CDR3 coding DNA: TGTGCCAGCAGTGACTCGTCAGGGGGCAGTCAGCCCCAGCATTTT. Its protein is CASSDSSGGSQPQHF.

The chain couples TRBV7-8 to TRBJ2-3, with 15 bases aligning to TRBD2. With V trimmed by 5 bases and J by 6 bases, 6 bases remained unmatched. The germline CDR1 and CDR2 sequences are SGHVS and FQNEAQ. This CDR3 comprises 16 residues. CDR3 sequence reads: CASSPGLAGGPDTQYF. The CDR3, as DNA: TGTGCCAGCAGCCCAGGACTAGCGGGGGGGCCGGATACGCAGTATTTT.

This sequence joins TRBV5-1 and TRBJ2-3; D ambiguous. Trimming removed 0 bases at V and 2 bases at J, with 7 bases between. The CDR3 loop spans 14 amino acids. From germline, CDR1 is SGHRS and CDR2 YFSETQ. CDR3 sequence reads: CASSLDSFTDTQYF. The CDR3 DNA follows: TGCGCCAGCAGCTTGGACAGTTTCACAGATACGCAGTATTTT.

The genes are TRBV9 and TRBJ2-3; TRBD2 agrees at 10 bases. The CDR3 is made up of 15 amino acids. In germline, CDR1 is SGDLS, CDR2 YYNGEE. J gave up 5 bases and V 0 bases, and 3 bases lay outside the gene matches. The chain's CDR3 is CASSVGLAGEDTQYF. In nucleotides, the CDR3 is TGTGCCAGCAGCGTAGGCCTAGCGGGGGAAGATACGCAGTATTTT.

The chain has TRBV27 and TRBJ1-2; 7 nucleotides line up with TRBD1. The CDR3 has 19 amino acids. Germline CDR1 MNHEY, CDR2 SMNVEV (reference sequence). Trimming cost V 5 bases and J 4 bases; bases outside gene matches: 22. The DNA for the CDR3 is TGTGCCAGCAGTCCAATCGCCGGGACAGCGGGACACTTTAGCTATGGCTACACCTTC. It is translated as CASSPIAGTAGHFSYGYTF.

The CDR3 sequence: CASTVTSGREGADTQYF. Written as DNA, the CDR3 is TGTGCCAGCACCGTTACTAGCGGCCGGGAGGGGGCAGATACGCAGTATTTT. The chain employs TRBV27 and TRBJ2-3; TRBD2 aligns across 8 bases. The CDR3 has 17 residues. The V gene's germline CDR1 is MNHEY and CDR2 SMNVEV (reference sequence). After removal of 7 bases from V and 4 bases from J, the junction contained 16 bases not matched to a gene.

This chain uses TRBV19 with TRBJ2-7, with D perhaps TRBD1 (6 bases). Trimming cost V 4 bases and J 3 bases, with 13 bases left between them. CDR1 is LNHDA, CDR2 SQIVND, per germline (reference sequence). This CDR3 is built from 14 residues. CDR3: CASSTHRDGYEQYF. The CDR3 DNA reads as TGTGCCAGTAGTACTCACAGGGATGGCTACGAGCAGTACTTC.

V and J are TRBV27 and TRBJ2-2; TRBD2 matches at 7 bases. Germline-derived CDR1 and CDR2 are MNHEY and SMNVEV (reference sequence). Trimming cost V 4 bases and J 1 base; bases outside gene matches: 6. The CDR3 has 16 residues. CDR3 sequence: CASSSGTTLNTGELFF. As DNA, the CDR3 is TGTGCCAGCAGTTCCGGGACTACTTTGAACACCGGGGAGCTGTTTTTT.

J is TRBJ2-2 and V is TRBV7-6, with D unresolved. Germline V lookup: CDR1 SGHVS, CDR2 FNYEAQ. V was trimmed by 3 bases and J by 7 bases, leaving 6 bases between them. The length of the CDR3 is 12 residues. CDR3: CASSFVGGELFF. The CDR3 bases are TGTGCCAGCAGCTTTGTGGGCGGGGAGCTGTTTTTT.

The chain combines TRBV12-5 with TRBJ1-2, with 7 nucleotides matching TRBD1. CDR1 is LGHNT and CDR2 is FRNRAP in the germline V gene. Unmatched junction bases numbered 4, after V lost 3 bases and J lost 6 bases. The length of the CDR3 is 13 residues. CDR3 amino acids: CASGFLGGDGYTF. For the CDR3, the DNA is TGTGCTAGTGGTTTCTTAGGGGGCGATGGCTACACCTTC.

This clone was observed a few times. V gene TRBV7-9 combines with J gene TRBJ2-2, with 7 nucleotides matching TRBD2. J was trimmed by 6 bases and V by 4 bases; bases with no gene match: 5. The CDR3 is made up of 14 amino acids. CDR1 and CDR2 from the germline V gene are SEHNR and FQNEAQ (reference sequence). The CDR3 DNA follows: TGTGCCAGCAGCTCCGGGGCGGGAGCCGGGGAGCTGTTTTTT. Protein product: CASSSGAGAGELFF. Variable domain in full (rest from reference TRBV7-9 and TRBJ2-2): DTGVSQNPRHKITKRGQNVTFRCDPISEHNRLYWYRQTLGQGPEFLTYFQNEAQLEKSRLLSDRFSAERPKGSFSTLEIQRTEQGDSAMYLCASSSGAGAGELFFGEGSRLTVL.

This clone was seen just once. V gene TRBV27 combines with J gene TRBJ2-3, with D hard to call. The germline gives CDR1 MNHEY, CDR2 SMNVEV (reference sequence). The CDR3 has 14 residues. Trimming left V 5 bases short and J 4 bases short, with 13 bases between. The CDR3 loop is CASSPVGPPDTQYF. The CDR3 nucleotides are TGTGCCAGCAGTCCCGTGGGTCCCCCAGATACGCAGTATTTT.

The chain combines TRBV10-3 with TRBJ2-7, with D perhaps being TRBD1 or TRBD2 (5 bases each). CDR3 length equals 12 residues. Trimming removed 6 bases from V and 5 bases from J, with 11 bases in between. Germline V gene data show CDR1 as ENHRY and CDR2 as SYGVKD. The CDR3 DNA is TGTGCCATCAGGGGGACGGATGACGAGCAGTACTTC. Protein sequence: CAIRGTDDEQYF.

The rearrangement uses TRBV29-1 and TRBJ1-2; D is unclear. The V gene lost 0 bases and the J gene lost 7 bases, with 12 bases spanning the gap. Germline V gene sequence: CDR1 SQVTM, CDR2 ANQGSEA. The CDR3 runs 13 residues. The CDR3 DNA follows: TGCAGCGTTGAAGATCCGGGGTTTTTTGGCTACACCTTC. Encoded protein: CSVEDPGFFGYTF.

V is TRBV4-1 and J is TRBJ2-1, with TRBD2 matching over 12 bases. With V trimmed by 4 bases and J by 2 bases, 6 bases remained unmatched. In germline, CDR1 is MGHRA, CDR2 YSYEKL. There are 17 residues in the CDR3. The CDR3 loop reads CASSPTSGGPTYNEQFF. The DNA of the CDR3 is TGCGCCAGCAGCCCAACTAGCGGGGGGCCCACCTACAATGAGCAGTTCTTC.

This chain uses TRBV10-3 with TRBJ2-3; the D gene is possibly TRBD1 (5 bases). V shed 10 bases and J shed 1 base, with 12 bases lying between them. This CDR3 spans 13 amino acids. Per the germline V gene, CDR1 is ENHRY and CDR2 is SYGVKD. The CDR3 here is CATRTLGTDTQYF. CDR3 DNA: TGTGCCACCAGGACATTAGGCACAGATACGCAGTATTTT.

This clone has just a few counts. This chain connects TRBV7-3 to TRBJ1-1; unclear D gene. In germline, CDR1 is SGHTA, CDR2 FQGTGA. The V end lost 2 bases, the J end lost 3 bases, and 10 bases lay between the germline ends. The CDR3 runs 14 residues. The DNA for the CDR3 is TGTGCCAGCAGCTTAGTAGGCGAGGACACTGAAGCTTTCTTT. This translates into CASSLVGEDTEAFF.

The CDR3 here is CASSFPSSTDTQYF. As DNA, the CDR3 is TGTGCCAGCAGCTTCCCTAGCAGCACAGATACGCAGTATTTT. J is TRBJ2-3 and V is TRBV7-9, with D possibly matching TRBD2 (5 bases). The CDR3 consists of 14 residues. Germline V gives CDR1 SEHNR, CDR2 FQNEAQ (reference sequence). V shed 3 bases and J shed 0 bases, with 7 bases lying between them.

This clone was seen only once. The chain has TRBV5-1 and TRBJ1-6; D unresolved. Germline V CDR1 and CDR2: SGHRS, YFSETQ. The CDR3 runs 16 residues. V gave up 3 bases and J gave up 0 bases, with 10 bases separating them. CDR3 DNA sequence: TGCGCCAGCAGCTCTCACTTACGCTCCTATAATTCACCCCTCCACTTT. This gives the protein CASSSHLRSYNSPLHF.

The chain combines TRBV7-6 with TRBJ1-1; TRBD1 might be the D (5 bases). This CDR3 contains 15 residues. Trimming pared 0 bases from V and 1 base from J, leaving 9 bases between. CDR1 is SGHVS, CDR2 FNYEAQ, per germline. The CDR3: CASSLAQGPNTEAFF. The CDR3, as DNA: TGTGCCAGCAGCTTAGCGCAGGGACCGAACACTGAAGCTTTCTTT.

This chain connects TRBV4-3 to TRBJ1-2; 7 bases map to TRBD1. CDR1 and CDR2 from the germline V gene are LGHNA and YSLEER. The length of the CDR3 is 15 residues. Losses at the gene ends were 0 bases for V and 6 bases for J; bases not matched to a gene: 7. The CDR3 sequence is CASSQDLGGGDGYTF. Here the CDR3 DNA reads TGCGCCAGCAGCCAAGATCTCGGAGGGGGCGATGGCTACACCTTC.